Listed here are 17 T cell receptor beta chains from one sample, sequenced in a study of lymphopenia after photon versus proton radiotherapy. Generated by immunoSEQ multiplex PCR, the TCRdb table keeps only in-frame clones and is missing some. This table has around 29,000 clones, over 75% appearing once. Sequencing was performed on peripheral blood, taken from a patient treated with proton-based radiotherapy. The receptors originated from a woman in her 70s with pancreatic cancer.

Here the CDR3 reads CASSLGLGGQAVKETQYF. CDR3 DNA sequence: TGTGCCAGCAGCTTAGGACTCGGCGGACAGGCGGTAAAAGAGACCCAGTACTTC. The chain is built from TRBV7-9 and TRBJ2-5; 7 bases are a match to TRBD1. The CDR3 loop spans 18 amino acids. Germline V gives CDR1 SEHNR, CDR2 FQNEAQ (reference sequence). After removal of 1 base from V and 3 bases from J, the junction contained 14 bases not matched to a gene.

The rearrangement uses TRBV28 and TRBJ2-4, with 9 bases fitting TRBD1. This CDR3 region has 13 residues. V lost 6 bases to trimming and J lost 6 bases; unmatched junction nucleotides: 3. Germline values: CDR1 MDHEN, CDR2 SYDVKM. Written as DNA, the CDR3 is TGTGCCAGCAGAACAGGGGGCGGAAACATTCAGTACTTC. This translates into CASRTGGGNIQYF. The full variable domain, its missing parts supplied by reference TRBV28 and TRBJ2-4, is DVKVTQSSRYLVKRTGEKVFLECVQDMDHENMFWYRQDPGLGLRLIYFSYDVKMKEKGDIPEGYSVSREKKERFSLILESASTNQTSMYLCASRTGGGNIQYFGAGTRLSVL.

V usage is TRBV6-1 and J usage is TRBJ2-2; D not certain. Trimming removed 8 bases from V and 4 bases from J, with 14 bases in between. The CDR3 sequence is 14 residues long. Germline assignment: CDR1 MNHNS and CDR2 SASEGT. The CDR3 bases are TGTGCCAGCGCCCTAGGGTTAGGCACCGGGGAGCTGTTTTTT. Translation: CASALGLGTGELFF.

The rearrangement joins TRBV5-1 to TRBJ2-1; tentative D call: TRBD1 (5 bases). The CDR3 length is 15 residues. Deletions cut 1 base from V and 0 bases from J, with 8 bases between. Germline lookup yields CDR1 SGHRS and CDR2 YFSETQ. The CDR3 sequence is CASSLNQGSYNEQFF. CDR3 sequence (DNA): TGCGCCAGCAGCTTGAACCAGGGCTCCTACAATGAGCAGTTCTTC. The full variable domain, its missing parts supplied by reference TRBV5-1 and TRBJ2-1, is KAGVTQTPRYLIKTRGQQVTLSCSPISGHRSVSWYQQTPGQGLQFLFEYFSETQRNKGNFPGRFSGRQFSNSRSEMNVSTLELGDSALYLCASSLNQGSYNEQFFGPGTRLTVL.

The table lists this clone with a count of one. The rearrangement links TRBV19 to TRBJ1-1; 10 bases match TRBD1. Germline V gene data show CDR1 as LNHDA and CDR2 as SQIVND (reference sequence). V shed 3 bases, J shed 0 bases, and the junction held 4 bases outside the gene matches. This CDR3 is built from 16 residues. The CDR3 coding sequence is TGTGCCAGTAGTATTAGGGGGACAGGGGTGAACACTGAAGCTTTCTTT. Its protein is CASSIRGTGVNTEAFF.

This clone was detected a few times. The gene calls are TRBV7-2 and TRBJ1-1; D is perhaps TRBD1 (6 bases). Trimming took 5 bases from V and 5 from J, leaving 21 bases between them. The CDR3 runs 16 residues. Germline values: CDR1 SGHTA, CDR2 FQGNSA. The CDR3 nucleotides read TGTGCCAGCAGCCGCCCGCCTATCAGGGGAGGGACTGAAGCTTTCTTT. This codes for CASSRPPIRGGTEAFF.

The chain combines TRBV11-3 with TRBJ1-3; TRBD1 aligns across 8 bases. V gave up 4 bases and J gave up 2 bases; unmatched junction bases: 7. The V gene's germline CDR1 is SGHNT and CDR2 YENEEA. The CDR3 totals 16 residues. The DNA of the CDR3 is TGTGCCAGCAGCTCCTACAGGGGGGTAGCTGGAAACACCATATATTTT. Its protein product is CASSSYRGVAGNTIYF.

The chain employs TRBV18 and TRBJ2-3, with D tentatively TRBD1 (5 bases). Germline assignment: CDR1 KGHSH and CDR2 LQKENI. V gave up 6 bases and J gave up 5 bases, with 15 bases separating them. This CDR3 region has 14 residues. The CDR3 loop reads CASSHDSQGDTQYF. In DNA, the CDR3 is TGTGCCAGCTCGCATGATAGCCAGGGAGATACGCAGTATTTT.

V and J are TRBV9 and TRBJ2-1, with TRBD2 matching 9 bases. The CDR3 has 17 residues. With V trimmed by 1 base and J by 8 bases, 13 bases remained unmatched. Germline lookup yields CDR1 SGDLS and CDR2 YYNGEE. The CDR3 DNA reads as TGTGCCAGCAGCGTATGGGGTAGCGGGAGTTGGTTGGATGAGCAGTTCTTC. This encodes CASSVWGSGSWLDEQFF.

This sequence joins TRBV27 and TRBJ1-6; 9 bases match TRBD1. This CDR3 is 16 amino acids long. V was clipped by 5 bases and J by 5 bases; unmatched bases: 7. CDR1 is MNHEY, CDR2 SMNVEV, per germline (reference sequence). DNA of the CDR3: TGTGCCAGCAGTCCTCGGGGGACAGGGAATAATTCACCCCTCCACTTT. It specifies CASSPRGTGNNSPLHF.

CDR3 DNA sequence: TGCGCCAGCAGCCATGTGGGGGCAGATACGCAGTATTTT. Translating gives CASSHVGADTQYF. The chain joins TRBV5-1 to TRBJ2-3, with D perhaps given as TRBD1 or TRBD2 (5 bases each). The germline V gene has CDR1 SGHRS and CDR2 YFSETQ. The CDR3 is 13 residues long. Trimming stripped 4 bases from V and 4 bases from J, with 10 bases between.

The chain carries TRBV5-6 and TRBJ1-1; 8 bases are shared with TRBD1. The trim removed 0 bases at V and 2 bases at J, leaving 9 bases unmatched. Germline CDR1 and CDR2: SGHDT and YYEEEE. The CDR3 runs to 17 residues. CDR3 sequence (DNA): TGTGCCAGCAGCTTGGTTGGACGAGGACAGGGAAACACTGAAGCTTTCTTT. Protein sequence: CASSLVGRGQGNTEAFF. Using reference TRBV5-6 and TRBJ1-1 for the parts outside the CDR3, the full variable domain is DAGVTQSPTHLIKTRGQQVTLRCSPKSGHDTVSWYQQALGQGPQFIFQYYEEEERQRGNFPDRFSGHQFPNYSSELNVNALLLGDSALYLCASSLVGRGQGNTEAFFGQGTRLTVV.

V is TRBV25-1 and J is TRBJ2-1; 11 bases are a match to TRBD1. The germline V gene has CDR1 MGHDK and CDR2 SYGVNS. This CDR3 has 14 residues. V lost 4 bases and J lost 5; bases outside the gene matches: 1. The CDR3 DNA reads as TGTGCCAGCAGTGGGGACAGGGGGAACAATGAGCAGTTCTTC. This codes for CASSGDRGNNEQFF.

This clone has more than one count but fewer than ten. The chain carries TRBV28 and TRBJ2-3; D unclear. Trimming removed 3 bases at V and 2 bases at J, with 0 bases between. Germline V gene sequence: CDR1 MDHEN, CDR2 SYDVKM. CDR3 length equals 11 residues. The CDR3 loop is CASSFTDTQYF. DNA for the CDR3: TGTGCCAGCAGTTTCACAGATACGCAGTATTTT.

J is TRBJ2-5 and V is TRBV2; 13 nucleotides line up with TRBD2. CDR1 is SNHLY and CDR2 is FYNNEI in the germline V gene. This CDR3 has 15 amino acids. Losses at the gene ends were 5 bases for V and 4 bases for J; bases not matched to a gene: 4. CDR3 amino acids: CASSTSGRDGETQYF. CDR3 sequence (DNA): TGTGCCAGCAGTACTAGCGGGAGGGATGGAGAGACCCAGTACTTC.

CDR3 sequence: CASSHTAGEGIEQYF. The CDR3 coding sequence is TGTGCCAGCAGCCACACAGCGGGAGAGGGGATCGAGCAGTACTTC. The rearrangement uses TRBV4-2 and TRBJ2-7, with 8 bases aligning to TRBD2. Trimming at V came to 3 bases and at J to 6 bases, leaving 10 bases not matched to a gene. The CDR3 totals 15 residues. Germline V gene data show CDR1 as LGHNA and CDR2 as YNFKEQ.

The V gene is TRBV7-9, the J gene TRBJ2-2, with D hard to call. The germline gives CDR1 SEHNR, CDR2 FQNEAQ (reference sequence). The CDR3 consists of 12 residues. V lost 5 bases and J 4 bases, leaving 5 bases between the germline ends. CDR3 DNA: TGTGCCAGCAGCCCTTTCACCGGGGAGCTGTTTTTT. Translation: CASSPFTGELFF.